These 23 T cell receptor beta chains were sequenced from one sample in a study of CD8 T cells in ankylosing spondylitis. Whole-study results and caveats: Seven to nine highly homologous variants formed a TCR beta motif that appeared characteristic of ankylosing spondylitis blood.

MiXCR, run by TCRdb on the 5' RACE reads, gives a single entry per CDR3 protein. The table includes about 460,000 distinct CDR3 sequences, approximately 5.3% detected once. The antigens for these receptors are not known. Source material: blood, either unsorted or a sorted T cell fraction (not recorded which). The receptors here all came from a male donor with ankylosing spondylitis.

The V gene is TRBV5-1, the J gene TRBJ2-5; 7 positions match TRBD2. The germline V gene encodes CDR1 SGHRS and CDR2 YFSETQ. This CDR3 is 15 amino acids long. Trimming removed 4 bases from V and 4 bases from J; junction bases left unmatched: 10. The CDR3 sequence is CASSLGTMGPETQYF. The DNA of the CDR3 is TGCGCCAGCAGCCTAGGGACTATGGGCCCAGAGACCCAGTACTTC.

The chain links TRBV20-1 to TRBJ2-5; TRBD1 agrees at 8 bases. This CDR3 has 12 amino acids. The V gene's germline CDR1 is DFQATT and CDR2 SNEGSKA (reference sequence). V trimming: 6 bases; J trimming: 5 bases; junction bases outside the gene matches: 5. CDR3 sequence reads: CSASGQGETQYF. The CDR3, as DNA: TGCAGTGCCTCCGGACAGGGCGAGACCCAGTACTTC.

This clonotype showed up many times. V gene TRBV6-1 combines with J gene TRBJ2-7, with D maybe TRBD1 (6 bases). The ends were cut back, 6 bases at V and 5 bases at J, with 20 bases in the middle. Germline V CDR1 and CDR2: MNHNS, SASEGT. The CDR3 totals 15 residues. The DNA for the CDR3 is TGTGCCAGCAGCTCAATTACGGACAGATACCACGAGCAGTACTTC. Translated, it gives CASSSITDRYHEQYF.

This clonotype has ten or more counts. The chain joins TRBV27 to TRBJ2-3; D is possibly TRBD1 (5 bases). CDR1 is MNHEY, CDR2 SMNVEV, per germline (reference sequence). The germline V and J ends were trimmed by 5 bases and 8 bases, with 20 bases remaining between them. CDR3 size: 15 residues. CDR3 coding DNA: TGTGCCAGCAGTCCCAGGGAAACACTCGTCGGTACGCAGTATTTT. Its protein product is CASSPRETLVGTQYF.

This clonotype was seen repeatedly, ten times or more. This chain's CDR3 is CASSLGTGGSGTEAFF. The CDR3 DNA follows: TGCGCCAGCAGCTTGGGGACAGGGGGCTCGGGCACTGAAGCTTTCTTT. The V call is TRBV5-1, the J call TRBJ1-1, with 11 bases aligning to TRBD1. This CDR3 is 16 amino acids long. V lost 0 bases to trimming and J lost 4 bases; unmatched junction nucleotides: 5. CDR1 SGHRS and CDR2 YFSETQ come from the germline V gene.

In nucleotides, the CDR3 is TGTGCCAGTACCGGGGGGGCCCACAATGAGCAGTTCTTC. Encoded protein: CASTGGAHNEQFF. The rearrangement joins TRBV6-2 or TRBV6-3 to TRBJ2-1; 8 nucleotides align to TRBD2. The CDR3 loop spans 13 amino acids. V trimming: 9 bases; J trimming: 5 bases; junction bases outside the gene matches: 6. Germline loops: CDR1 MNHEY, CDR2 SVGEGT.

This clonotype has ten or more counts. CDR3 sequence: CASKWGNSPLHF. The DNA for the CDR3 is TGTGCCAGCAAGTGGGGAAATTCACCCCTCCACTTT. The gene calls are TRBV6-6 and TRBJ1-6, with D unclear. The ends were cut back, 7 bases at V and 7 bases at J, with 8 bases in the middle. CDR1 and CDR2 (germline): MNHNY, SVGAGI (reference sequence). This CDR3 spans 12 amino acids.

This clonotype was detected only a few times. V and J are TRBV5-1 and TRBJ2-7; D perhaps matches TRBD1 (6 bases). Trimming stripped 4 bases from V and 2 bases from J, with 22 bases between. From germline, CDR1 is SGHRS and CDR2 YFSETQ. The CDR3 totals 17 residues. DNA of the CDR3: TGCGCCAGCAGCCTCCTTGGGGGCACAACTATTGCCTACGAGCAGTACTTC. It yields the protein CASSLLGGTTIAYEQYF.

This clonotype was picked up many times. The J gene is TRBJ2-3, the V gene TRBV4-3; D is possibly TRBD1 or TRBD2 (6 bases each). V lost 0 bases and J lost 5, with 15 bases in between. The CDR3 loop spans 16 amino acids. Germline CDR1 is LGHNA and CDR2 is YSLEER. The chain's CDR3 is CASSQDGGPRIDTQYF. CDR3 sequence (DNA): TGCGCCAGCAGCCAAGATGGGGGGCCGAGGATAGATACGCAGTATTTT.

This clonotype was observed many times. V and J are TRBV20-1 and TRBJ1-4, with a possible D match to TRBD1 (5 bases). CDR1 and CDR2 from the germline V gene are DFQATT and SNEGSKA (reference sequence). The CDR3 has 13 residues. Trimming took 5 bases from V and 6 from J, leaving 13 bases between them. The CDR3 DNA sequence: TGCAGTGCTCTCCGGGACCTTGATGAAAAACTGTTTTTT. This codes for CSALRDLDEKLFF.

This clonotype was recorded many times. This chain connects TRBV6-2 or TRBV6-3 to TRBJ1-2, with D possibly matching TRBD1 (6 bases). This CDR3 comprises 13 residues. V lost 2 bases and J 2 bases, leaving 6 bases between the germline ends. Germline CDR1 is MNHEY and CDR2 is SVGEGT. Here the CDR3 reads CASSYQGNYGYTF. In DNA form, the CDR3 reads TGTGCCAGCAGTTACCAGGGGAACTATGGCTACACCTTC.

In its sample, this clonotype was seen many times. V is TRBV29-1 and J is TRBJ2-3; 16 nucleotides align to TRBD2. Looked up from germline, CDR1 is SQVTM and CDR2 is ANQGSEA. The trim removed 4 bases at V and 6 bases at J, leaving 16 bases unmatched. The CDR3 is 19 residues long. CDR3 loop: CSVGATEGLAGGALDTQYF. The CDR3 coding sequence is TGCAGCGTTGGGGCCACGGAGGGACTAGCGGGAGGGGCTCTCGATACGCAGTATTTT.

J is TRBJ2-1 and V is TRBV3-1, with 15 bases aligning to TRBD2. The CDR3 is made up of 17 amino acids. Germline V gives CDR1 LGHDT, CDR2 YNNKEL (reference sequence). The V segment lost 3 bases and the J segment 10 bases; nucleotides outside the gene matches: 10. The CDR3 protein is CASSHPRTSGRAGEQFF. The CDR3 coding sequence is TGTGCCAGCAGCCATCCAAGGACTAGCGGGAGGGCCGGCGAGCAGTTCTTC.

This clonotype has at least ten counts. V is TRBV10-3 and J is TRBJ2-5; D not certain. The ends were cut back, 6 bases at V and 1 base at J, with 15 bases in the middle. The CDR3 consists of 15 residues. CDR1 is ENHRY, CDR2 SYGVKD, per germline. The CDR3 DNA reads TGTGCCATCAGGGGCGCCGCAGAGCGCCAAGAGACCCAGTACTTC. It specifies CAIRGAAERQETQYF.

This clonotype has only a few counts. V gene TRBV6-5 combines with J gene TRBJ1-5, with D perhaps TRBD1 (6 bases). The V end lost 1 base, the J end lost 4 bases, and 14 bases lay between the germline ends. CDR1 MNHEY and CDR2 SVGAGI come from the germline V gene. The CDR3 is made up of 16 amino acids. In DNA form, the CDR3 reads TGTGCCAGCAGTTACTTCCAGGCAGGGGCAAATCAGCCCCAGCATTTT. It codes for CASSYFQAGANQPQHF.

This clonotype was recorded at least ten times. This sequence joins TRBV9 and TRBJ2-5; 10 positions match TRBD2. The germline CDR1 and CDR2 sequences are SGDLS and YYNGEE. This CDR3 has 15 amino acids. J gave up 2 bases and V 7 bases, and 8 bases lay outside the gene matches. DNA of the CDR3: TGTGCCAGCCACCGGACTAGCGGTCTTCAAGAGACCCAGTACTTC. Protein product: CASHRTSGLQETQYF.

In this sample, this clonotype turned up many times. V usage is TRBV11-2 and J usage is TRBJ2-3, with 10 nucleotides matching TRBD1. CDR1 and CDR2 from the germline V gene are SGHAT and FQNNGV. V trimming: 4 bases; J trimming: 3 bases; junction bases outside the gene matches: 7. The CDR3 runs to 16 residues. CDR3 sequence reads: CASSSRDRGNTDTQYF. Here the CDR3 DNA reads TGTGCCAGCAGCTCCCGGGACAGGGGAAATACAGATACGCAGTATTTT.

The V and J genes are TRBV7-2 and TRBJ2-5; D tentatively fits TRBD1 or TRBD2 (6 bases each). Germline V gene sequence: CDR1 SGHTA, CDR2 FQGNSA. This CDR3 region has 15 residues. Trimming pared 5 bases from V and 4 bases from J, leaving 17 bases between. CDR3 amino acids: CASSGGTPRRETQYF. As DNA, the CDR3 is TGTGCCAGCAGCGGGGGGACACCACGGCGAGAGACCCAGTACTTC.

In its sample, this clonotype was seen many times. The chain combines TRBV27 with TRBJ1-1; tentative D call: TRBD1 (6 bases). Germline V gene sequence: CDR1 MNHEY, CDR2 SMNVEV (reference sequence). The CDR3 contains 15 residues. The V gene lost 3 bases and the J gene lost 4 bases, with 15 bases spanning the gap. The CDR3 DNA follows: TGTGCCAGCAGTTTCCACCCGTTGGGGGCCACTGAAGCTTTCTTT. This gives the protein CASSFHPLGATEAFF.

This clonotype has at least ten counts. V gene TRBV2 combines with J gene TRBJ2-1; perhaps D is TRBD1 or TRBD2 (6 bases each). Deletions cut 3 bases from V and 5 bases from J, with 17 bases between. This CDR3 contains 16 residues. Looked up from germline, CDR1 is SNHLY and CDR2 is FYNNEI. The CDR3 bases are TGTGCCAGCAGTGACGGAATAGGGGGGTTTGACAATGAGCAGTTCTTC. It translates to CASSDGIGGFDNEQFF.

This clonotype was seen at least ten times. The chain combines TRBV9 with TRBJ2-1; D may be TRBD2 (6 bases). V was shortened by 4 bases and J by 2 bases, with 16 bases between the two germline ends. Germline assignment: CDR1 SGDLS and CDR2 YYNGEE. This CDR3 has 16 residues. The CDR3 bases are TGTGCCAGCAGCCCTCTCCGGGGGACTCCCTACAATGAGCAGTTCTTC. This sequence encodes CASSPLRGTPYNEQFF.

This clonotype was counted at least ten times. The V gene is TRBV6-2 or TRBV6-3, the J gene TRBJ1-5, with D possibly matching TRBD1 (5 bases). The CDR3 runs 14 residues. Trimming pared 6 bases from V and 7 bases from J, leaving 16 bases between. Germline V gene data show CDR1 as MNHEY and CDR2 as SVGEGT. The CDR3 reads CASSRPGSRQPQHF. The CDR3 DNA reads TGTGCCAGCAGCCGACCAGGGTCCAGGCAGCCCCAGCATTTT.

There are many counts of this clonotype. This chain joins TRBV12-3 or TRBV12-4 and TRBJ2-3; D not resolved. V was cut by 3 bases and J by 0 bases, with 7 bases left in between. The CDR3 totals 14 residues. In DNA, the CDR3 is TGTGCCAGCAGTTTTGACTTAAGCACAGATACGCAGTATTTT. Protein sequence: CASSFDLSTDTQYF.